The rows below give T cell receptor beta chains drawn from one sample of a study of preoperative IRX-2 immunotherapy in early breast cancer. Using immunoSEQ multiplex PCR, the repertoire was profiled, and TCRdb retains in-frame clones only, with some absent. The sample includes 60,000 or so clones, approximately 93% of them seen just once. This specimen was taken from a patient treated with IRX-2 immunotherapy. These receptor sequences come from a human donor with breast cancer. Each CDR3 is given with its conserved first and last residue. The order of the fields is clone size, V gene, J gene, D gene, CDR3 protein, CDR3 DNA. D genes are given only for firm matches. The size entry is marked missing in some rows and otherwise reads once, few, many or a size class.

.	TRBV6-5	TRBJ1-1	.	CASSSTNTEAFF	TGTGCCAGCAGTTCAACGAACACTGAAGCTTTCTTT
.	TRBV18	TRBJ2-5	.	CASSPDSYRSHQETQYF	TGTGCCAGCTCACCCGACTCATACAGGTCACACCAAGAGACCCAGTACTTC
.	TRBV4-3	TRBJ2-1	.	CASSQDHGQVYNEQFF	TGCGCCAGCAGCCAAGATCATGGGCAGGTGTACAATGAGCAGTTCTTC
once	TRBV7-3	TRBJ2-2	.	CASSAGGGGDTGELFF	TGTGCCAGCAGTGCCGGCGGAGGGGGCGACACCGGGGAGCTGTTTTTT
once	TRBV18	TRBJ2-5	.	CASSPGRDQETQYF	TGTGCCAGCTCACCCGGGCGGGACCAAGAGACCCAGTACTTC
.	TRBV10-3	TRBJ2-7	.	CAFGPAKYGEQYF	TGTGCCTTCGGTCCGGCTAAGTATGGCGAGCAGTACTTC
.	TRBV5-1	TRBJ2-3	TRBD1	CASSLEQGASADTQYF	TGCGCCAGCAGCTTGGAGCAGGGGGCGTCCGCAGATACGCAGTATTTT
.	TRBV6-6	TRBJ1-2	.	CASSYPGQYGYTF	TGTGCCAGCAGTTACCCGGGGCAGTATGGCTACACCTTC
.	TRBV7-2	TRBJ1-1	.	CASSSQSKTEAFF	TGTGCCAGCAGCTCCCAAAGTAAAACTGAAGCTTTCTTT
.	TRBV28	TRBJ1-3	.	CASSHWTDLGNTIYF	TGTGCCAGCAGTCACTGGACAGACTTAGGAAACACCATATATTTT
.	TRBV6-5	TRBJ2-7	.	CASRRQAQVYEQYF	TGTGCCAGCAGACGACAGGCCCAAGTCTACGAGCAGTACTTC
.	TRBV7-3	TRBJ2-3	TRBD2	CASSTSGGTDTQYF	TGTGCCAGCAGCACAAGCGGGGGCACAGATACGCAGTATTTT
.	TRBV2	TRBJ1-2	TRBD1	CASQTGGHYGYTF	TGTGCCAGCCAGACAGGGGGTCACTATGGCTACACCTTC